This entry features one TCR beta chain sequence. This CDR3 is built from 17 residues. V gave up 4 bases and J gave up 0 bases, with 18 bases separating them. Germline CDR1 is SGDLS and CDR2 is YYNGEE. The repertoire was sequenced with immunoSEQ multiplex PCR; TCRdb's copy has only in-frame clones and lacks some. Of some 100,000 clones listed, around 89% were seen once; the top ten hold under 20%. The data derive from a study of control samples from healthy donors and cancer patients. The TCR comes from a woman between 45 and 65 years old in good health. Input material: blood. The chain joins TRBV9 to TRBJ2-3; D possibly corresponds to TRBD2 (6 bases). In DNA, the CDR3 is TGTGCCAGCAGCACTGATCGCCGGGGGTCTAGCACAGATACGCAGTATTTT. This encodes CASSTDRRGSSTDTQYF.